This entry lists 8 T cell receptor beta chains sequenced from one sample in a study of T cells in Graves' hyperthyroidism and ophthalmopathy. Template material for amplifying TCR beta CDR3 regions consisted of RNA transcripts. HTBI primers were employed in a first-round RT-PCR of the TCR CDR3. In TCRdb, the multiplex PCR reads were re-called with MiXCR into one record per CDR3 protein. The sample holds hundreds of thousands of distinct CDR3 sequences, 15% to 20% seen once. Sequencing was performed on blood. The receptor set was obtained from a man aged 35 to 55 with Graves' ophthalmopathy.

This clonotype occurred many times. The rearrangement links TRBV11-1 to TRBJ2-1; D ambiguous. This CDR3 comprises 15 residues. Germline V gene lookup returns CDR1 SGHAT and CDR2 FQDESV (reference sequence). V was shortened by 5 bases and J by 7 bases, with 18 bases between the two germline ends. The CDR3 sequence is CASSNRVGQTNEQFF. In nucleotides, the CDR3 is TGTGCCAGCAGCAATAGAGTTGGTCAGACGAATGAGCAGTTCTTC.

This clonotype came up many times. The genes are TRBV20-1 and TRBJ2-3; D might be TRBD1 or TRBD2, each matching 5 bases. CDR3 length equals 13 residues. Between the trimmed V and J ends, which lost 5 bases and 2 bases, there was a span of 11 bases. Per the germline V gene, CDR1 is DFQATT and CDR2 is SNEGSKA (reference sequence). The DNA of the CDR3 is TGCAGTGCTGAACCAGGGACCACAGATACGCAGTATTTT. As protein: CSAEPGTTDTQYF.

The J gene is TRBJ2-1, the V gene TRBV12-3 or TRBV12-4; 7 positions match TRBD1. The CDR3 has 14 residues. Unmatched junction bases numbered 3, after V lost 4 bases and J lost 3 bases. The CDR3 DNA sequence: TGTGCCAGCAGTTCGACAGGGATCTACAATGAGCAGTTCTTC. Protein product: CASSSTGIYNEQFF.

This clonotype was found a few times. The chain employs TRBV7-9 and TRBJ2-7; D remains ambiguous. V was trimmed by 5 bases and J by 6 bases, leaving 17 bases between them. The CDR3 runs 14 residues. Germline assignment: CDR1 SEHNR and CDR2 FQNEAQ (reference sequence). CDR3 coding DNA: TGTGCCAGCAGCCGAGACGAGTGGCCCGCCGAGCAGTACTTC. Residues: CASSRDEWPAEQYF.

This clonotype was counted ten times or more. The chain employs TRBV2 and TRBJ2-7, with 12 bases lining up with TRBD1. Per germline, CDR1 SNHLY and CDR2 FYNNEI. V gave up 6 bases and J gave up 7 bases; unmatched junction bases: 7. The CDR3 is 14 amino acids. The CDR3 DNA reads TGTGCCAGCAGGGGACAGGGGGCTTCTTGGGAGCAGTACTTC. Its protein is CASRGQGASWEQYF.

This clonotype was seen a single time. The rearrangement joins TRBV6-1 to TRBJ1-3, with a tentative D call TRBD1 (6 bases). Between the trimmed V and J ends, which lost 6 bases and 0 bases, there was a span of 12 bases. Germline values: CDR1 MNHNS, CDR2 SASEGT. The CDR3 loop spans 15 amino acids. The CDR3, as DNA: TGTGCCAGCAGGAAAGGGGGGGGCTCTGGAAACACCATATATTTT. Translating gives CASRKGGGSGNTIYF.

The chain recombines TRBV18 with TRBJ2-1; TRBD1 matches 9 bases. The V and J ends lost 3 bases and 5 bases, in that order; junction bases with no gene match: 8. There are 16 residues in the CDR3. From germline, CDR1 is KGHSH and CDR2 LQKENI. CDR3: CASSPKGTGPNNEQFF. As DNA, the CDR3 is TGTGCCAGCTCACCGAAAGGGACAGGGCCTAACAATGAGCAGTTCTTC.

This clonotype was recorded many times. This chain connects TRBV28 to TRBJ2-5; D not certain. The CDR3 covers 16 residues. Germline loops: CDR1 MDHEN, CDR2 SYDVKM. V was cut by 3 bases and J by 0 bases, with 14 bases left in between. The CDR3 DNA sequence: TGTGCCAGCAGTTTTTACGTCAGACGGGACCAAGAGACCCAGTACTTC. This gives the protein CASSFYVRRDQETQYF.